This TCR beta chain was recovered during a study of control samples from healthy donors and cancer patients. A few counts support this clone. This CDR3 is 15 amino acids long. CDR1 is LGHDT, CDR2 YNNKEL, per germline (reference sequence). Trimming removed 1 base from V and 6 bases from J, with 13 bases in between. The repertoire was sequenced with immunoSEQ multiplex PCR; TCRdb's copy has only in-frame clones and lacks some. The data hold roughly 370,000 clones, with about nine tenths observed a single time. The TCR originated in a man in his forties with head and neck cancer. The V and J genes are TRBV3-1 (or the pseudogene TRBV3-2) and TRBJ2-1, with D possibly being TRBD2 (6 bases). Sequencing was performed on PBMCs. The CDR3 region is CASSQAGPGLNEQFF. CDR3 sequence (DNA): TGTGCCAGCAGCCAAGCGGGACCGGGACTCAATGAGCAGTTCTTC.